This T cell receptor (beta chain) was recorded in a study of blood T cell repertoires in COVID-19. As for the study in general: COVID-19 samples from acute and convalescent phases originated in the United States, Italy and Spain. From T cells, B-cell-depleted T cells, or PBMCs came the material, which was cDNA or gDNA.

Participants were placed into cohorts based on the clinical history they reported. Methods used by the authors: The authors estimated nucleated cell counts from reference gene primer amplification. The table came from immunoSEQ multiplex PCR; TCRdb's copy has only in-frame clones and leaves some out. V and J calls and clone size are as listed in that table; D and trimming were resolved from the DNA. The data show under 200,000 clones, around 87% seen once. This CDR3 region has 16 residues. Per the germline V gene, CDR1 is SGHRS and CDR2 is YFSETQ. Trimming took 0 bases from V and 3 from J; bases not matched to a gene: 8.

This rearrangement joins TRBV5-1 to TRBJ2-7, with 8 bases matching TRBD2. Sequences were obtained from PBMCs or T cells enriched from blood (not recorded which). This TCR was sampled from a woman between 45 and 65 years old who had recovered from COVID-19. This CDR3 reads CASSLGVLAGNYEQYF. CDR3 DNA: TGCGCCAGCAGCTTGGGTGTCCTAGCGGGCAACTACGAGCAGTACTTC.